The TCR beta chain under discussion was sequenced for a study of T cell repertoires in cytomegalovirus infection. Broader study findings: Clonotypes of TCR beta that were HLA-C-restricted and CMV-specific dominated the ex vivo response.

Germline V gives CDR1 SGHRS, CDR2 YFSETQ. The CDR3 contains 14 residues. Trimming removed 4 bases from V and 4 bases from J; junction bases left unmatched: 7. TCRdb reprocessed the reads with MiXCR, giving one entry per CDR3 protein. The sample lists around 140,000 distinct CDR3 sequences; 5% to 6.5% were seen once. This clonotype was observed at least ten times. The antigen remains unidentified. The sample was PBMCs. This receptor was obtained from a human donor in good health (CMV status not recorded). Some clones in this sample may be carry-over from other donors' samples. This chain uses TRBV5-1 with TRBJ1-2; 7 nucleotides match TRBD1. This chain's CDR3 is CASSPRDRSYGYTF. Here the CDR3 DNA reads TGCGCCAGCAGCCCGAGGGACAGATCCTATGGCTACACCTTC.